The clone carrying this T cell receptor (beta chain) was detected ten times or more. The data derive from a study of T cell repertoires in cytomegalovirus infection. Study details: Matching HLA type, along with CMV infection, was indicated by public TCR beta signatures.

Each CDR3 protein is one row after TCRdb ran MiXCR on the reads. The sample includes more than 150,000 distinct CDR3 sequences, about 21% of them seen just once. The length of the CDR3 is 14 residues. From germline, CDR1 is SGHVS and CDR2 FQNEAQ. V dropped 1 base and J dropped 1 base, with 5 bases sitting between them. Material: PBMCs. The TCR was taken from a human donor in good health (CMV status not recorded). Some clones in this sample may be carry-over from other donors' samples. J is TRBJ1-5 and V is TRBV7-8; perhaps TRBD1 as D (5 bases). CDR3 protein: CASSLGDSNQPQHF. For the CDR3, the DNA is TGTGCCAGCAGCTTAGGGGACAGCAATCAGCCCCAGCATTTT.